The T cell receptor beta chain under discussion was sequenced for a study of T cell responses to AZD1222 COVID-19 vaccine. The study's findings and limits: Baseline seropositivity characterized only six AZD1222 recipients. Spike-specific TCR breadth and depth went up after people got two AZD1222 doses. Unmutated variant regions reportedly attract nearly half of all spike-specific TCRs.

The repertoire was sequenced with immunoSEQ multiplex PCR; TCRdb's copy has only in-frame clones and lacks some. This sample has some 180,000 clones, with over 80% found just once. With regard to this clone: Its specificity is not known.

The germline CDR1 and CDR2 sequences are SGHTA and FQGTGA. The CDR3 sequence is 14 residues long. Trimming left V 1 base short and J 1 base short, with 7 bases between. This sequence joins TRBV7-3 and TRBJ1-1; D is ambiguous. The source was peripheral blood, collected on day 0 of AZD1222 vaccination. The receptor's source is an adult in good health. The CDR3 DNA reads TGTGCCAGCAGCTTAAATTCAGAGAACACTGAAGCTTTCTTT. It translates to CASSLNSENTEAFF.